This entry lists 11 T cell receptor beta chains sequenced from one sample in a study of blood T cell repertoires in COVID-19. Libraries were prepared by immunoSEQ multiplex PCR; TCRdb keeps only in-frame clonotypes and omits some of them. The table records tens of thousands of clones, around 79% of them present only once. Sequenced input: peripheral blood. These receptors all stem from an older man with acute or convalescent COVID-19.

The chain is built from TRBV2 and TRBJ1-2; no reliable D call. The length of the CDR3 is 13 residues. Germline V gives CDR1 SNHLY, CDR2 FYNNEI. The V end lost 7 bases, the J end lost 0 bases, and 9 bases lay between the germline ends. CDR3 nucleotides: TGTGCCAGCACCCCCGACACTAACTATGGCTACACCTTC. Its translation: CASTPDTNYGYTF.

V gene TRBV3-1 (or the pseudogene TRBV3-2) combines with J gene TRBJ1-1, with a tentative D call TRBD1 (5 bases). Per germline, CDR1 LGHDT and CDR2 YNNKEL (reference sequence). This CDR3 comprises 16 residues. Trimming cost V 1 base and J 1 base, with 13 bases left between them. The CDR3 reads CASSQGAGLRNTEAFF. CDR3 nucleotides: TGTGCCAGCAGCCAAGGGGCGGGACTGAGGAACACTGAAGCTTTCTTT.

The rearrangement uses TRBV10-1 and TRBJ2-3; 8 bases align to TRBD2. The ends lost 2 bases at V and 5 bases at J; junction bases unmatched: 9. Germline V gene sequence: CDR1 WNHNN, CDR2 SYGVQD (reference sequence). The CDR3 loop spans 16 amino acids. In DNA form, the CDR3 reads TGCGCCAGCAGTGAGGGGTCGGCTAGCGGGCTAGATACGCAGTATTTT. Translating it yields CASSEGSASGLDTQYF.

J is TRBJ2-7 and V is TRBV7-2; 9 positions match TRBD1. CDR1 and CDR2 (germline): SGHTA, FQGNSA. V shed 5 bases and J 7 bases; nucleotides not matched to a gene: 9. The CDR3 totals 14 residues. The CDR3 region is CASSPRQGGWEQYF. CDR3 nucleotide sequence: TGTGCCAGCAGCCCGCGACAGGGGGGTTGGGAGCAGTACTTC.

This clone turned up a few times. The rearrangement links TRBV10-3 to TRBJ2-7; the match to TRBD2 covers 12 bases. Germline values: CDR1 ENHRY, CDR2 SYGVKD. This CDR3 spans 16 amino acids. Trimming removed 6 bases from V and 3 bases from J; junction bases left unmatched: 9. CDR3 sequence: CAIRPTSGRNVYEQYF. CDR3 bases: TGTGCCATCAGGCCCACTAGCGGGAGGAACGTCTACGAGCAGTACTTC.

This chain joins TRBV19 and TRBJ2-7; a possible D gene is TRBD2 (6 bases). Trimming stripped 6 bases from V and 3 bases from J, with 12 bases between. The CDR3 spans 13 residues. Germline V gene data show CDR1 as LNHDA and CDR2 as SQIVND (reference sequence). The CDR3 bases are TGTGCCAGTAGCAGGGACTCGATCTACGAGCAGTACTTC. It translates to CASSRDSIYEQYF.

In its sample, this clone was seen a few times. J is TRBJ1-5 and V is TRBV18; D call uncertain. The CDR3 contains 17 residues. V was shortened by 1 base and J by 0 bases, with 13 bases between the two germline ends. Germline lookup yields CDR1 KGHSH and CDR2 LQKENI. CDR3 bases: TGTGCCAGCTCACCACAGGGAGGCGCGTATAGCAATCAGCCCCAGCATTTT. This sequence encodes CASSPQGGAYSNQPQHF.

The chain carries TRBV3-1 (or the pseudogene TRBV3-2) and TRBJ1-2; maybe TRBD1 (5 bases). Looked up from germline, CDR1 is LGHDT and CDR2 is YNNKEL (reference sequence). CDR3 length: 14 residues. V was trimmed by 4 bases and J by 6 bases, leaving 15 bases between them. This CDR3 is CASSRGGGLDGYTF. Written as DNA, the CDR3 is TGTGCCAGCAGCCGCGGGGGAGGACTTGATGGCTACACCTTC.

This clone was seen a few times. The chain has TRBV3-1 (or the pseudogene TRBV3-2) and TRBJ2-4, with a tentative D call TRBD2 (6 bases). CDR3 size: 13 residues. Germline-derived CDR1 and CDR2 are LGHDT and YNNKEL (reference sequence). V dropped 1 base and J dropped 10 bases, with 11 bases sitting between them. This chain's CDR3 is CASSQGLGGIQYF. DNA for the CDR3: TGTGCCAGCAGCCAAGGACTCGGAGGGATTCAGTACTTC.

This clone appeared once. This chain uses TRBV19 with TRBJ1-3; TRBD1 agrees at 8 bases. J gave up 2 bases and V 3 bases, and 3 bases lay outside the gene matches. Germline-derived CDR1 and CDR2 are LNHDA and SQIVND (reference sequence). The CDR3 runs to 15 residues. The CDR3 DNA reads as TGTGCCAGTAGTATCGACAGGGGAGCTGGAAACACCATATATTTT. Translated, it gives CASSIDRGAGNTIYF.

The chain couples TRBV7-9 to TRBJ2-1, with 12 bases fitting TRBD2. CDR3 length: 16 residues. Looked up from germline, CDR1 is SEHNR and CDR2 is FQNEAQ (reference sequence). Losses at the gene ends were 1 base for V and 4 bases for J; bases not matched to a gene: 2. The CDR3 bases are TGTGCCAGCAGCTTAGATACTAGCGGGGGGTACAATGAGCAGTTCTTC. Translation gives CASSLDTSGGYNEQFF.